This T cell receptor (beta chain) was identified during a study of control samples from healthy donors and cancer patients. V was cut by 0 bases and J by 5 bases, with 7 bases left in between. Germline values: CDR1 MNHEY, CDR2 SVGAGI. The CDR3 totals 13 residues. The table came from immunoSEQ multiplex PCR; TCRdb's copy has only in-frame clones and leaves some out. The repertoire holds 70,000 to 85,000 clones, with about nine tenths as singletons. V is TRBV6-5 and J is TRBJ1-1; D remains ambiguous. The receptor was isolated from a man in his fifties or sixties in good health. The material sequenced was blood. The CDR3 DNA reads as TGTGCCAGCAGTTACTCGAAGTTGACTGAAGCTTTCTTT. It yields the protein CASSYSKLTEAFF.